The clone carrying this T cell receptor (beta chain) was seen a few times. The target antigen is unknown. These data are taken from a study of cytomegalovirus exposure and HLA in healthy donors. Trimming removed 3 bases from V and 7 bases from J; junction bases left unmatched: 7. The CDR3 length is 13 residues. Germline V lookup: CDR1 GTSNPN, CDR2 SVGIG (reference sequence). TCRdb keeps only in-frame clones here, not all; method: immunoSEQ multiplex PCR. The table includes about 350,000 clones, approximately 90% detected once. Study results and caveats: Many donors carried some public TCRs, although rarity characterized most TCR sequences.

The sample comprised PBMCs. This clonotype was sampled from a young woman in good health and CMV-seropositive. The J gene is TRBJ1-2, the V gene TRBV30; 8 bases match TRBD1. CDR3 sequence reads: CAWREQGVGGYTF. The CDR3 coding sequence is TGTGCCTGGAGGGAACAGGGGGTGGGTGGCTACACCTTC.